These 23 T cell receptor beta chains came from one sample sequenced in a study of shared clonotypes between healthy human individuals. Profiling relied on immunoSEQ multiplex PCR, and the TCRdb table lists in-frame clones only, not all of them. This table has some 1,600,000 clones, under 99% appearing once. The sequencing sample was made of naive CD4+ T cells sorted from blood. Subset: CD45RA+ positively selected. The receptors shown here come from a man aged 25-45 years in good health.

The gene calls are TRBV7-6 and TRBJ2-3; maybe TRBD2 (6 bases). The V gene lost 5 bases and the J gene lost 3 bases, with 12 bases spanning the gap. This CDR3 has 14 residues. From germline, CDR1 is SGHVS and CDR2 FNYEAQ. This CDR3 is CASSKRSGTDTQYF. The CDR3 DNA reads as TGTGCCAGCAGCAAACGTAGCGGAACAGATACGCAGTATTTT. Supplemented by reference TRBV7-6 and TRBJ2-3, the full variable domain reads GAGVSQSPRYKVTKRGQDVALRCDPISGHVSLYWYRQALGQGPEFLTYFNYEAQQDKSGLPNDRFSAERPEGSISTLTIQRTEQRDSAMYRCASSKRSGTDTQYFGPGTRLTVL.

Of note for this clone: The sample contains more than one DNA sequence encoding this CDR3. This chain joins TRBV20-1 and TRBJ2-3; D is unresolved. Germline CDR1 and CDR2: DFQATT and SNEGSKA (reference sequence). The ends were cut back, 3 bases at V and 2 bases at J, with 3 bases in the middle. CDR3 length: 11 amino acids. CDR3 sequence (DNA): TGCAGTGCTAGGTACACAGATACGCAGTATTTT. It codes for CSARYTDTQYF.

The chain couples TRBV2 to TRBJ2-7; 7 bases map to TRBD2. V dropped 10 bases and J dropped 5; count of bases not matched to a gene: 17. The CDR3 sequence is 15 residues long. Germline lookup yields CDR1 SNHLY and CDR2 FYNNEI. CDR3 sequence reads: CATRGGRAPTNEQYF. CDR3 nucleotides: TGTGCCACCCGAGGAGGGAGGGCCCCCACTAACGAGCAGTACTTC.

The chain combines TRBV6-1 with TRBJ2-7; D unresolved. V lost 3 bases to trimming and J lost 6 bases, with 18 bases between them. In germline, CDR1 is MNHNS, CDR2 SASEGT. CDR3 length: 15 amino acids. DNA for the CDR3: TGTGCCAGCAGTGACACCACGAGGCTCTCAGGCGAGCAGTACTTC. Translated: CASSDTTRLSGEQYF.

V and J are TRBV18 and TRBJ1-4, with D maybe TRBD1 (6 bases). CDR1 KGHSH and CDR2 LQKENI come from the germline V gene. V was cut by 3 bases and J by 2 bases, with 10 bases left in between. The CDR3 is 15 amino acids. The CDR3 reads CASSPNRDTNEKLFF. CDR3 in DNA: TGTGCCAGCTCACCTAACAGGGACACTAATGAAAAACTGTTTTTT. Based on the CDR3 plus reference TRBV18 and TRBJ1-4, the full variable domain is NAGVMQNPRHLVRRRGQEARLRCSPMKGHSHVYWYRQLPEEGLKFMVYLQKENIIDESGMPKERFSAEFPKEGPSILRIQQVVRGDSAAYFCASSPNRDTNEKLFFGSGTQLSVL.

The chain joins TRBV27 to TRBJ2-6; TRBD2 might be the D (5 bases). The CDR3 spans 14 residues. The V end lost 7 bases, the J end lost 0 bases, and 7 bases lay between the germline ends. Germline loops: CDR1 MNHEY, CDR2 SMNVEV (reference sequence). The chain's CDR3 is CASKRVSGANVLTF. Written as DNA, the CDR3 is TGTGCCAGCAAGAGGGTCTCTGGGGCCAACGTCCTGACTTTC.

The chain has TRBV7-9 and TRBJ1-5; D remains ambiguous. The V gene's germline CDR1 is SEHNR and CDR2 FQNEAQ (reference sequence). This CDR3 has 15 residues. Trimming took off 8 bases at V and 0 bases at J, with 14 bases between the two ends. DNA for the CDR3: TGTGCCAGCTCAGGAGGGCAATATAGCAATCAGCCCCAGCATTTT. Its translation: CASSGGQYSNQPQHF.

This clone came up once. The chain carries TRBV6-1 and TRBJ2-3, with D perhaps TRBD2 (5 bases). The germline V and J ends were trimmed by 4 bases and 0 bases, with 14 bases remaining between them. Germline V gene data show CDR1 as MNHNS and CDR2 as SASEGT. The CDR3 runs to 16 residues. CDR3 residues: CASSALVHGSTDTQYF. In nucleotides, the CDR3 is TGTGCCAGCAGTGCACTAGTTCACGGGAGCACAGATACGCAGTATTTT.

This clone appeared a single time. The sample has other DNA sequences that encode this CDR3 too. V usage is TRBV5-1 and J usage is TRBJ1-1, with D unclear. The CDR3 consists of 13 residues. Germline V gene sequence: CDR1 SGHRS, CDR2 YFSETQ. The V gene lost 2 bases and the J gene lost 0 bases, with 5 bases spanning the gap. CDR3 in DNA: TGCGCCAGCAGCTTCGAGGTGAACACTGAAGCTTTCTTT. This codes for CASSFEVNTEAFF.

V gene TRBV27 combines with J gene TRBJ2-7, with D perhaps TRBD1 (5 bases). With 6 bases removed from V and 3 bases from J, the gap between germline ends came to 12 bases. Germline assignment: CDR1 MNHEY and CDR2 SMNVEV (reference sequence). CDR3 length: 13 amino acids. DNA of the CDR3: TGTGCCAGCAGCCGGACCCAGGGCTACGAGCAGTACTTC. Amino acid sequence: CASSRTQGYEQYF.

As for this clone: In the same sample, other DNA sequences code for this CDR3. The gene calls are TRBV9 and TRBJ2-5; D not certain. The CDR3 is 13 amino acids. The germline gives CDR1 SGDLS, CDR2 YYNGEE. Trimming cost V 0 bases and J 5 bases, with 8 bases left between them. CDR3 in amino acids: CASSVDLRETQYF. The CDR3 DNA is TGTGCCAGCAGCGTAGACTTGAGGGAGACCCAGTACTTC.

This chain links TRBV30 with TRBJ2-3; 12 nucleotides line up with TRBD1. The CDR3 contains 16 residues. V was clipped by 0 bases and J by 5 bases; unmatched bases: 6. Germline V CDR1 and CDR2: GTSNPN, SVGIG (reference sequence). The CDR3, as DNA: TGTGCCTGGAGTGTGGGGACAGGGGGCGCGGGAGATACGCAGTATTTT. It specifies CAWSVGTGGAGDTQYF. The full variable domain, in which reference TRBV30 and TRBJ2-3 provide the parts outside the CDR3, is SQTIHQWPATLVQPVGSPLSLECTVEGTSNPNLYWYRQAAGRGLQLLFYSVGIGQISSEVPQNLSASRPQDRQFILSSKKLLLSDSGFYLCAWSVGTGGAGDTQYFGPGTRLTVL.

With regard to this clone: The junction departs from the called germline gene at one end, perhaps through a read error. The chain combines TRBV28 with TRBJ2-5; 8 positions agree with TRBD1. CDR3 length equals 11 residues. Germline lookup yields CDR1 MDHEN and CDR2 SYDVKM. The CDR3 protein is CACRGPETQYF. CDR3 nucleotides: TGTGCCTGCAGGGGGCCTGAGACCCAGTACTTC.

The J gene is TRBJ2-2, the V gene TRBV7-9; 7 bases agree with TRBD2. The V gene's germline CDR1 is SEHNR and CDR2 FQNEAQ (reference sequence). Losses at the gene ends were 5 bases for V and 5 bases for J; bases not matched to a gene: 5. The CDR3 has 14 amino acids. As DNA, the CDR3 is TGTGCCAGCAGCCAAAATAGCGGGACCGGGGAGCTGTTTTTT. Its translation: CASSQNSGTGELFF.

The rearrangement links TRBV11-1 to TRBJ2-1, with D possibly matching TRBD2 (6 bases). The CDR3 covers 15 residues. Trimming took off 3 bases at V and 0 bases at J, with 9 bases between the two ends. Germline V gene data show CDR1 as SGHAT and CDR2 as FQDESV (reference sequence). CDR3 amino acids: CASSLGGGSYNEQFF. CDR3 DNA: TGTGCCAGCAGCTTGGGGGGAGGCTCCTACAATGAGCAGTTCTTC.

The chain joins TRBV14 to TRBJ2-1; D is undetermined. The V end lost 2 bases, the J end lost 10 bases, and 15 bases lay between the germline ends. The CDR3 totals 14 residues. Germline loops: CDR1 SGHDN, CDR2 FVKESK. DNA of the CDR3: TGTGCCAGCAGCCAAACAAGACCCGGGCTAGAGCAGTTCTTC. Protein sequence: CASSQTRPGLEQFF.

This sequence joins TRBV2 and TRBJ1-2; D is unresolved. Germline V CDR1 and CDR2: SNHLY, FYNNEI. This CDR3 contains 14 residues. Trimming removed 1 base from V and 4 bases from J, with 10 bases in between. The chain's CDR3 is CASSEDMTSYGYTF. CDR3 bases: TGTGCCAGCAGTGAAGATATGACTAGCTATGGCTACACCTTC.

This clone was seen a single time. CDR3 DNA: TGTGCCAGCATTTTTCGGGAAAAGGTTAATGAAAAACTGTTTTTT. It specifies CASIFREKVNEKLFF. The chain combines TRBV21-1 with TRBJ1-4. TRBV21-1 is flagged as a pseudogene. The CDR3 is 15 residues long.

V usage is TRBV27 and J usage is TRBJ2-1; a weak D match, TRBD1 (6 bases). The germline V gene has CDR1 MNHEY and CDR2 SMNVEV (reference sequence). CDR3 length: 12 residues. V lost 6 bases and J 12 bases, leaving 15 bases between the germline ends. CDR3 region: CASSVTGLLQFF. Written as DNA, the CDR3 is TGTGCCAGCAGCGTCACAGGGTTGTTGCAGTTCTTC.

The rearrangement joins TRBV29-1 to TRBJ1-1, with D possibly TRBD1 on 5 matching bases. This CDR3 comprises 13 residues. V gave up 7 bases and J gave up 0 bases, with 12 bases separating them. Germline V CDR1 and CDR2: SQVTM, ANQGSEA. CDR3 loop: CSAQQDLNTEAFF. As DNA, the CDR3 is TGCAGCGCCCAACAGGACCTGAACACTGAAGCTTTCTTT.

The chain combines TRBV5-5 with TRBJ1-5, with D tentatively TRBD1 (5 bases). Germline CDR1 reads SGHKS; CDR2 reads YYEKEE (reference sequence). The CDR3 covers 16 residues. Trimming removed 0 bases from V and 0 bases from J, with 10 bases in between. The CDR3 nucleotides read TGTGCCAGCAGCTTGGGGGGCCGAACTAGCAATCAGCCCCAGCATTTT. This codes for CASSLGGRTSNQPQHF.

This clone was seen a single time. The chain combines TRBV19 with TRBJ2-3, with no clear D. This CDR3 spans 17 amino acids. In germline, CDR1 is LNHDA, CDR2 SQIVND (reference sequence). Trimming left V 3 bases short and J 0 bases short, with 16 bases between. CDR3 bases: TGTGCCAGTAGTATGGCCCATAGTGTCGATAGCACAGATACGCAGTATTTT. This codes for CASSMAHSVDSTDTQYF.

This clone was detected only once. The chain uses TRBV6-6 and TRBJ2-7; TRBD2 aligns across 11 bases. CDR1 MNHNY and CDR2 SVGAGI come from the germline V gene (reference sequence). Trimming cost V 7 bases and J 1 base; bases outside gene matches: 6. The CDR3 contains 15 residues. CDR3 in amino acids: CASTKTSGGSYEQYF. DNA for the CDR3: TGTGCCAGCACTAAAACTAGCGGGGGATCCTACGAGCAGTACTTC.